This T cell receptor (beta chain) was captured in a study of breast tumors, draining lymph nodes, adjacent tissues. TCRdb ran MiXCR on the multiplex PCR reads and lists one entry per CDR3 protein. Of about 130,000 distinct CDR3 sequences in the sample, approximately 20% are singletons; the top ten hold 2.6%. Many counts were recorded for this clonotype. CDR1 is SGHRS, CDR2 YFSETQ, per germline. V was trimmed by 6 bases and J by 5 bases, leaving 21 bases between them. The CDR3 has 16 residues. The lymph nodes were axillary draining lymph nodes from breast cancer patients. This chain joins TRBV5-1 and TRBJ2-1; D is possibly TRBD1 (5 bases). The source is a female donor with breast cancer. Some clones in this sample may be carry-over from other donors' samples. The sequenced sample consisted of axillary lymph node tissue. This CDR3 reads CASKKAKGLGDNEQFF. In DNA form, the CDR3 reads TGCGCCAGCAAAAAAGCGAAGGGGCTCGGAGACAATGAGCAGTTCTTC.